This TCR beta chain was profiled in a study of PD-L1 blockade in urothelial cancer. Study context: Starting at some point between 2013 and 2014, patients were given atezolizumab (1,200 mg intravenously every 3 weeks).

Specified time point: pretreatment peripheral blood. Assay used: immunoSEQ multiplex PCR; TCRdb lists only in-frame clones, some missing. The sample lists some 100,000 clones; around 90% were seen once. Germline V gene lookup returns CDR1 LNHDA and CDR2 SQIVND (reference sequence). Trimming pared 5 bases from V and 5 bases from J, leaving 6 bases between. The CDR3 length is 12 residues. The sequence was obtained from a woman of 80 years or more with urothelial cancer. V is TRBV19 and J is TRBJ2-2; D remains ambiguous. The source was PBMCs, collected around atezolizumab (anti-PD-L1) treatment. CDR3 bases: TGTGCCAGTAGTTCCCAAACCGGGGAGCTGTTTTTT. It is translated as CASSSQTGELFF. The variable domain in full, completed from reference TRBV19 and TRBJ2-2, reads DGGITQSPKYLFRKEGQNVTLSCEQNLNHDAMYWYRQDPGQGLRLIYYSQIVNDFQKGDIAEGYSVSREKKESFPLTVTSAQKNPTAFYLCASSSQTGELFFGEGSRLTVL.